This T cell receptor (beta chain) originates from a study of shared clonotypes between healthy human individuals. The wider study: Researchers drew samples from a couple of women and three men aged 18 to 49.

Points on this clone: Its antigen is as yet unknown.

How the authors handled the data: Filtering differed since immunoSEQ provided only junctions, with no quality scores. Sequencing was performed with immunoSEQ multiplex PCR; in TCRdb, only in-frame clones are kept and a portion is missing. V, J and clone size were drawn from that table, and D and trimming were deduced from the DNA. Of 2 million to 2.5 million clones in the sample, around 95% were seen once. Study-level points and caveats: Several donors held about 4.6% of naive CD4 clonotypes in common. An anticipated effect of sequencing depth on clonotype sharing among donors was recognized.

The CDR3 contains 14 residues. Germline lookup yields CDR1 SGHTA and CDR2 FQGNSA. V was pared by 4 bases and J by 2 bases, with 12 bases between. The material sequenced was naive CD4+ T cells sorted from blood. Documented subset: CD45RA+ positively selected. The receptor was derived from a man aged 18 to 29 in good health. The chain combines TRBV7-2 with TRBJ2-7; D might be TRBD1 or TRBD2, each matching 5 bases. CDR3 nucleotide sequence: TGTGCCAGCAGCTACCGGGACCCTACCTACGAGCAGTACTTC. Amino acid sequence: CASSYRDPTYEQYF. The whole variable domain, filled in from reference TRBV7-2 and TRBJ2-7, reads GAGVSQSPSNKVTEKGKDVELRCDPISGHTALYWYRQSLGQGLEFLIYFQGNSAPDKSGLPSDRFSAERTGGSVSTLTIQRTQQEDSAVYLCASSYRDPTYEQYFGPGTRLTVT.